This T cell receptor beta chain was profiled in a study of radiation and T cells in renal cell carcinoma (dated by TCRdb to 2018 to 2021). At the level of the whole study: The samples were obtained from a clinical trial, where primary renal cell carcinomas were treated with 15 Gy stereotactic body radiation therapy and then removed by nephrectomy 4 weeks afterward. TCR beta sequencing covered fewer than 60 samples in total, comprising some 26 tumors and about 27 peripheral blood samples. A total of 4 million to 5 million unique CDR3 nucleotide sequences, encoding 2.5 million to 3 million unique CDR3 amino acid sequences, were found across all 50 or so samples. What the authors observed across the whole study: An increase in top tumor clonotypes in blood was observed from baseline to 2 weeks post-radiation, followed by contraction by 4 weeks, which was taken to suggest transient expansion of tumor-resident clones. Tracking of blood repertoire dynamics stopped at roughly 4 weeks after treatment, with no follow-up past that point. Because the trial had a single-armed design, the trial could not examine how radiation dose or scheduling affected the TCR repertoire. Because no pretreatment tumor biopsies were available, whether clonotypes were present in the tumor at baseline could not be determined.

Concerning this clone itself: Its antigen remains undetermined. No quality values exist for individual bases; no much larger clone is one base distant.

The immunoSEQ kit was used, according to the manufacturer's recommendations, to generate TCR beta libraries from genomic DNA. To prepare the libraries, a first multiplex PCR with proprietary primers was run, followed by a second PCR that added unique barcodes, and a bead cleanup was done after each round. A positive control reaction and a negative control reaction, both provided in the kit, were run with every batch of samples. The final libraries underwent checking on an Agilent 4200 TapeStation D1000 ScreenTape, volumetric pooling, and quantification by qPCR. An Illumina NextSeq500 fitted with a MidOutput 150-cycle cartridge performed the sequencing, running 156 Read1 cycles and 15 Index1 cycles with the kit's custom primers. The pooled library was loaded at 0.75 to 1 pM with a roughly 22% PhiX control spike-in. Per the original workflow: Vendor-processed data were analyzed in R, and a clonotype was defined as all T cells sharing the same CDR3 nucleotide sequence. For clone abundance analyses, frequencies were normalized to the 10,000 most abundant clones in each sample. Public T cell clones, which averaged fewer than five per sample, were removed prior to analysis. Tumor-enriched and baseline blood-enriched clonotypes were defined by at least a 32-fold difference in abundance between compartments. Clonotypes expanded or contracted between blood time points were identified with a beta-binomial differential abundance model. Similarity between tumor and blood repertoires was quantified using the Baroni-Urbani and Buser coefficient, and groups were compared with two-tailed Wilcoxon tests in R. This immuneACCESS table, as held by TCRdb, lists in-frame sequences with V and J called but not all clones. Of the missing ones, under half trace to an unresolved V gene in checked studies; the others have no known cause. Clone size and V and J calls were adopted from that table, with D and trimming inferred from the DNA. This sample has fewer than 150,000 clones in its table, and approximately 90% of those were observed once. 4.5% to 7.5% of the sample rests with the top ten.

The time point label on this specimen signifies: blood 2 weeks post-SBRT. Interpreted using the paper, the treatment or condition label stands for: 15 Gy SBRT to primary tumor, nephrectomy 4 weeks later. To track tumor-enriched clonotypes, serial peripheral blood was sampled from radiation-treated patients at baseline and at 2 weeks and 4 weeks after SBRT. All patients had renal cell carcinoma with clear cell pathology. The QIAamp DNA Blood Mini Kit (Qiagen) was used to prepare genomic DNA for TCR sequencing. The analyses included just those samples that passed every quality control check. The receptor comes from a woman in her 70s with renal cell carcinoma. The sample was blood, taken from a patient whose treatment included radiotherapy and nephrectomy.

The DNA sequence is TGTGCCAGCAGCTTGGGTGCGGGGGCCCTAGCCAAAAACATTCAGTACTTC. Its protein reads: CASSLGAGALAKNIQYF. This chain is built from TRBV5-6 and TRBJ2-4; possibly the D gene is TRBD2, per 7 matching bases. The CDR3 holds 17 amino acids from the cysteine to the phenylalanine. Only CDR3 DNA remains: 51 bases, in frame from the first base. CDR1 and CDR2 were assigned from the germline V gene as SGHDT and YYEEEE. Trimming at the junction amounts to 0 bases on V and 0 bases on J, and the germline ends lie 13 bases apart.